Listed below are T cell receptor beta chains from one sample, sequenced in a study of blood T cell repertoires in COVID-19. Profiling relied on immunoSEQ multiplex PCR, and the TCRdb table lists in-frame clones only, not all of them. The data contain some 150,000 clones, about three quarters of them singletons. Sequencing used peripheral blood. These receptor sequences come from an elderly man with acute or convalescent COVID-19. CDR3s include the opening cysteine and the closing phenylalanine or tryptophan. Fields, in order: D gene, clone size, V gene, J gene, CDR3 DNA, CDR3 protein. D genes are given only for firm matches. Some rows have no size entry. The others give once, few or many, or a class for an expanded clone.

D: -; size: -; V: TRBV6-5; J: TRBJ2-6; DNA: TGTGCCAGCAGTTACGGGGGGGCCCGAAGGGCCAACGTCCTGACTTTC; CDR3: CASSYGGARRANVLTF
D: -; size: -; V: TRBV12-3/TRBV12-4; J: TRBJ1-3; DNA: TGTGCCAGCAGGGACAGCTCTGGAAACACCATATATTTT; CDR3: CASRDSSGNTIYF
D: TRBD1; size: -; V: TRBV6-5; J: TRBJ1-2; DNA: TGTGCCAGCAGTCGGGACAGAGTTAACTATGGCTACACCTTC; CDR3: CASSRDRVNYGYTF
D: -; size: once; V: TRBV11-2; J: TRBJ1-3; DNA: TGTGCCAGCAGCTTAGCAGGTTCTGGAAACACCATATATTTT; CDR3: CASSLAGSGNTIYF
D: TRBD1; size: -; V: TRBV6-5; J: TRBJ1-1; DNA: TGTGCCAGCAGAGCCGGACAGGGGGGGCCTGAAGCTTTCTTT; CDR3: CASRAGQGGPEAFF
D: TRBD2; size: -; V: TRBV2; J: TRBJ2-3; DNA: TGTGCCAGCAGTGAGGGACTAGCGGGGGGGCAGGGTACGCAGTATTTT; CDR3: CASSEGLAGGQGTQYF
D: -; size: -; V: TRBV12-5; J: TRBJ2-5; DNA: TGTGCTAGTGGTTCAGGCAACCTCCTTGTCGAGACCCAGTACTTC; CDR3: CASGSGNLLVETQYF
D: TRBD2; size: -; V: TRBV6-5; J: TRBJ2-3; DNA: TGTGCCAGCATGCGGGGGGGCCGGACAGATACGCAGTATTTT; CDR3: CASMRGGRTDTQYF
D: -; size: once; V: TRBV20-1; J: TRBJ1-1; DNA: TGCAGTGCTAGTTTGACAGCTGTCGGCACTGAAGCTTTCTTT; CDR3: CSASLTAVGTEAFF
D: TRBD1; size: few; V: TRBV5-1; J: TRBJ1-6; DNA: TGCGCCAGCAGCTTGAGGACAGGGGGCGCCCCAAATTCACCCCTCCACTTT; CDR3: CASSLRTGGAPNSPLHF
D: -; size: -; V: TRBV5-4; J: TRBJ2-3; DNA: TGTGCCAGCAGCTTGTTTATTGGCGGCCACCTCGGAGTAGATACGCAGTATTTT; CDR3: CASSLFIGGHLGVDTQYF
D: -; size: -; V: TRBV5-1; J: TRBJ2-2; DNA: TGCGCCAGCAGCTTGGGTCCCTCGAACACCGGGGAGCTGTTTTTT; CDR3: CASSLGPSNTGELFF
D: -; size: -; V: TRBV19; J: TRBJ2-2; DNA: TGTGCCAGTAAAGAACTACGCGCGAACACCGGGGAGCTGTTTTTT; CDR3: CASKELRANTGELFF
D: TRBD1; size: once; V: TRBV15; J: TRBJ2-1; DNA: TGTGCCACCAGCAGAGGAAGCCCCGGGACAGGCTCCTACAATGAGCAGTTCTTC; CDR3: CATSRGSPGTGSYNEQFF
D: TRBD1; size: -; V: TRBV2; J: TRBJ1-3; DNA: TGTGCCAGGATCGGGACAGCCGGAAACACCATATATTTT; CDR3: CARIGTAGNTIYF
D: TRBD1; size: few; V: TRBV28; J: TRBJ1-6; DNA: TGTGCCAGCCTAGAACTGGACAGGGGGAATTCACCCCTCCACTTT; CDR3: CASLELDRGNSPLHF